What follows are 12 T cell receptor beta chains derived from one specimen sequenced in a study of T-cell reconstitution after alpha-beta-depleted transplantation in children. Unique molecular identifiers were built into the TCRbeta library. A single record per CDR3 protein comes from TCRdb applying MiXCR to the PCR reads. Seen here are tens of thousands of distinct CDR3 sequences, 5.5% to 7.5% observed once, and the top ten hold over 30%. This material consisted of PBMCs, mostly from graft donor cells, taken 60 days after TCRalphabeta/CD19-depleted stem cell transplant. Receptors were obtained from a female patient between 2 and 10 years old who had a stem cell transplant for aplastic anemia, so the T cells may come from the graft donor.

This clonotype was observed a few times. In DNA, the CDR3 is TGTGCCAGCAGGCCTAAGACAGGGGGGATTCTCCACGAGCAGTACGTC. This sequence encodes CASRPKTGGILHEQYV. The J gene is TRBJ2-7, the V gene TRBV28, with TRBD1 identical over 9 bases. Looked up from germline, CDR1 is MDHEN and CDR2 is SYDVKM. The CDR3 is 16 amino acids. The junction had 14 bases not matched to a gene; V was cut back by 6 bases and J by 5 bases.

There are many counts of this clonotype. The genes are TRBV5-5 and TRBJ2-3; no clear D. The germline V gene has CDR1 SGHKS and CDR2 YYEKEE (reference sequence). This CDR3 has 14 amino acids. V lost 4 bases to trimming and J lost 0 bases, with 9 bases between them. The DNA for the CDR3 is TGTGCCAGCAGCCTCTTAACTAGCACAGATACGCAGTATTTT. This gives the protein CASSLLTSTDTQYF. The whole variable domain, remainder taken from reference TRBV5-5 and TRBJ2-3, is DAGVTQSPTHLIKTRGQQVTLRCSPISGHKSVSWYQQVLGQGPQFIFQYYEKEERGRGNFPDRFSARQFPNYSSELNVNALLLGDSALYLCASSLLTSTDTQYFGPGTRLTVL.

Only a few counts were recorded for this clonotype. The V and J genes are TRBV28 and TRBJ1-2; D gene uncertain. Germline values: CDR1 MDHEN, CDR2 SYDVKM. The CDR3 extends over 13 amino acids. Trimming removed 3 bases at V and 2 bases at J, with 7 bases between. DNA for the CDR3: TGTGCCAGCAGTTTTAAGAGGAACTATGGCTACACCTTC. This gives the protein CASSFKRNYGYTF.

This clonotype has at least ten counts. The chain is built from TRBV18 and TRBJ2-3; the D gene is possibly TRBD1 (5 bases). CDR3 size: 13 residues. With 4 bases removed from V and 6 bases from J, the gap between germline ends came to 11 bases. Looked up from germline, CDR1 is KGHSH and CDR2 is LQKENI. The CDR3: CASSRQGYDTQYF. DNA for the CDR3: TGTGCCAGCTCACGGCAGGGTTATGATACGCAGTATTTT. The complete variable domain, with remaining parts taken from reference TRBV18 and TRBJ2-3, reads NAGVMQNPRHLVRRRGQEARLRCSPMKGHSHVYWYRQLPEEGLKFMVYLQKENIIDESGMPKERFSAEFPKEGPSILRIQQVVRGDSAAYFCASSRQGYDTQYFGPGTRLTVL.

This clonotype appeared many times. The rearrangement uses TRBV5-1 and TRBJ1-2, with D possibly matching TRBD1 (5 bases). Germline CDR1 reads SGHRS; CDR2 reads YFSETQ. This CDR3 region has 14 residues. V dropped 0 bases and J dropped 1 base, with 7 bases sitting between them. As DNA, the CDR3 is TGCGCCAGCAGCTTGGACGGACATAACTATGGCTACACCTTC. Translated: CASSLDGHNYGYTF.

This clonotype was seen at least ten times. The gene calls are TRBV20-1 and TRBJ2-1; TRBD2 aligns across 7 bases. Trimming cost V 0 bases and J 4 bases; bases outside gene matches: 3. CDR3 length: 14 residues. Germline CDR1 is DFQATT and CDR2 is SNEGSKA (reference sequence). The CDR3 nucleotides are TGCAGTGCTAGAGAAAGAGCGGGGTACAATGAGCAGTTCTTC. Its translation: CSARERAGYNEQFF.

This clonotype was observed at least ten times. This chain uses TRBV20-1 with TRBJ2-5; D tentatively reads TRBD1 or TRBD2 (6 bases each). V lost 5 bases, J lost 5 bases, and 18 bases lay in between. The CDR3 is 14 residues long. CDR1 and CDR2 (germline): DFQATT, SNEGSKA (reference sequence). In DNA form, the CDR3 reads TGCAGTGCTCCGGTGACAGGAGGGGTGGAGACCCAGTACTTC. It yields the protein CSAPVTGGVETQYF.

This clonotype was seen at least ten times. V and J are TRBV6-6 and TRBJ1-1; D gene uncertain. The CDR3 covers 14 residues. Trimming stripped 0 bases from V and 4 bases from J, with 9 bases between. Germline V CDR1 and CDR2: MNHNY, SVGAGI (reference sequence). The DNA for the CDR3 is TGTGCCAGCAGTTACTCGGGCCGGAGCACTGAAGCTTTCTTT. This translates into CASSYSGRSTEAFF.

This clonotype has a handful of counts. The gene calls are TRBV9 and TRBJ1-1, with 7 bases fitting TRBD1. The germline CDR1 and CDR2 sequences are SGDLS and YYNGEE. V lost 0 bases, J lost 0 bases, and 2 bases stayed unmatched. CDR3 length: 15 residues. CDR3 sequence: CASSVATGMNTEAFF. CDR3 DNA: TGTGCCAGCAGCGTAGCGACAGGGATGAACACTGAAGCTTTCTTT.

This clonotype occurred many times. V gene TRBV4-2 combines with J gene TRBJ2-1; D unresolved. V lost 0 bases, J lost 4 bases, and 13 bases lay in between. This CDR3 is built from 16 residues. CDR1 is LGHNA and CDR2 is YNFKEQ in the germline V gene. The CDR3 sequence: CASSQDPAPTYNEQFF. In nucleotides, the CDR3 is TGTGCCAGCAGCCAAGACCCGGCCCCGACTTACAATGAGCAGTTCTTC.

This clonotype showed up many times. Given the absence of the conserved phenylalanine or tryptophan at the CDR3 end, a read error is likely. The chain carries TRBV20-1 and TRBJ2-3; the D gene is possibly TRBD2 (6 bases). Between the trimmed V and J ends, which lost 7 bases and 4 bases, there was a span of 12 bases. The CDR3 covers 12 residues. Germline V gene data show CDR1 as DFQATT and CDR2 as SNEGSKA (reference sequence). The CDR3 region has the DNA TGCAGTGTGGCCAGGGAGGCAGATACGCAGTATTGT. This codes for CSVAREADTQYC.

This clonotype was seen repeatedly, ten times or more. This sequence joins TRBV9 and TRBJ2-1; maybe TRBD1 (6 bases). This CDR3 is built from 16 residues. Trimming shortened V by 5 bases and J by 0 bases, and 15 bases separated the two germline ends. The V gene's germline CDR1 is SGDLS and CDR2 YYNGEE. The CDR3: CASSTRWDTSYNEQFF. DNA of the CDR3: TGTGCCAGCAGTACCAGATGGGACACCTCCTACAATGAGCAGTTCTTC. The full variable domain, rest sourced from reference TRBV9 and TRBJ2-1, is DSGVTQTPKHLITATGQRVTLRCSPRSGDLSVYWYQQSLDQGLQFLIQYYNGEERAKGNILERFSAQQFPDLHSELNLSSLELGDSALYFCASSTRWDTSYNEQFFGPGTRLTVL.